Listed below are T cell receptor beta chains from one sample, sequenced in a study of cytomegalovirus exposure and HLA in healthy donors. The assay was immunoSEQ multiplex PCR, and TCRdb's table has in-frame clones only and misses some. There are around 230,000 clones in the sample; about 77% occur only once, and roughly 0.45% lies in the top ten. Sample: PBMCs. The receptors derive from a boy between 10 and 17 years old in good health and CMV-seronegative. The CDR3 runs from the conserved cysteine through the conserved F or W. The D gene is left open where the match is weak. Clone size is stated in some rows and not others, as once, few, many or a class when expanded.

cdr3_aa: CASSPTHRGDHEQYF
cdr3_nt: TGTGCTAGCAGCCCCACTCACCGGGGGGACCACGAGCAGTACTTC
v_call: TRBV7-7
clone_size: -
d_call: TRBD2
j_call: TRBJ2-7

cdr3_aa: CASSPRQGPWATEAFF
cdr3_nt: TGTGCCAGCAGTCCCCGACAGGGGCCGTGGGCCACTGAAGCTTTCTTT
v_call: TRBV2
clone_size: -
d_call: TRBD1
j_call: TRBJ1-1

cdr3_aa: CASSVSGTNEQFF
cdr3_nt: TGTGCCAGCTCAGTTAGCGGGACGAATGAGCAGTTCTTC
v_call: TRBV18
clone_size: -
d_call: TRBD2
j_call: TRBJ2-1

cdr3_aa: CASSGQRQDEQFF
cdr3_nt: TGTGCCAGCAGCGGACAGCGGCAGGATGAGCAGTTCTTC
v_call: TRBV11-3
clone_size: -
d_call: -
j_call: TRBJ2-1

cdr3_aa: CASRSGTITNTGELFF
cdr3_nt: TGCGCCAGCAGATCCGGGACAATCACGAACACCGGGGAGCTGTTTTTT
v_call: TRBV5-1
clone_size: -
d_call: -
j_call: TRBJ2-2

cdr3_aa: CASMLGSSYEQYF
cdr3_nt: TGTGCCAGCATGTTGGGCAGTTCCTACGAGCAGTACTTC
v_call: TRBV5-6
clone_size: few
d_call: -
j_call: TRBJ2-7

cdr3_aa: CASSWRQGDTEAFF
cdr3_nt: TGCGCCAGCAGCTGGCGGCAGGGGGACACTGAAGCTTTCTTT
v_call: TRBV5-1
clone_size: -
d_call: TRBD1
j_call: TRBJ1-1

cdr3_aa: CASSAITSGGSFSTDTQYF
cdr3_nt: TGTGCCAGCAGCGCGATCACTAGCGGGGGGTCTTTTAGCACAGATACGCAGTATTTT
v_call: TRBV2
clone_size: few
d_call: TRBD2
j_call: TRBJ2-3

cdr3_aa: CAWSRGIEMGYGYTF
cdr3_nt: TGTGCCTGGAGCAGGGGAATCGAAATGGGCTATGGCTACACCTTC
v_call: TRBV30
clone_size: -
d_call: -
j_call: TRBJ1-2

cdr3_aa: CAISDASGEFPFF
cdr3_nt: TGTGCCATCAGTGATGCCTCGGGGGAATTCCCATTCTTT
v_call: TRBV10-3
clone_size: -
d_call: -
j_call: TRBJ1-1

cdr3_aa: CASSEILGPNQPQHF
cdr3_nt: TGCGCCAGCAGTGAAATATTGGGGCCCAATCAGCCCCAGCATTTT
v_call: TRBV10-2
clone_size: once
d_call: -
j_call: TRBJ1-5

cdr3_aa: CASSGYPRDTDTQYF
cdr3_nt: TGTGCCAGCAGCGGGTACCCGAGGGACACAGATACGCAGTATTTT
v_call: TRBV11-3
clone_size: -
d_call: -
j_call: TRBJ2-3

cdr3_aa: CASSQPGIDEQFF
cdr3_nt: TGTGCCAGCTCCCAGCCGGGGATTGATGAGCAGTTCTTC
v_call: TRBV27
clone_size: once
d_call: -
j_call: TRBJ2-1

cdr3_aa: CASTKTGGSDQPQHF
cdr3_nt: TGTGCCAGCACCAAGACAGGGGGCAGCGATCAGCCCCAGCATTTT
v_call: TRBV21-1
clone_size: -
d_call: -
j_call: TRBJ1-5

cdr3_aa: CASEGVNYGCTF
cdr3_nt: TGTGCCAGCGAAGGGGTGAACTATGGCTGCACCTTC
v_call: TRBV6-6
clone_size: once
d_call: -
j_call: TRBJ1-2

cdr3_aa: CASSERGRIDEQYF
cdr3_nt: TGTGCCAGCAGTGAGAGGGGGCGTATCGACGAGCAGTACTTC
v_call: TRBV6-1
clone_size: -
d_call: TRBD1
j_call: TRBJ2-7

cdr3_aa: CASGRIGETQYF
cdr3_nt: TGTGCCAGCGGGAGAATCGGAGAGACCCAGTACTTC
v_call: TRBV19
clone_size: -
d_call: -
j_call: TRBJ2-5

cdr3_aa: CASSQPGTVNTEAFF
cdr3_nt: TGCGCCAGCAGCCAGCCAGGGACAGTGAACACTGAAGCTTTCTTT
v_call: TRBV4-1
clone_size: -
d_call: TRBD1
j_call: TRBJ1-1

cdr3_aa: CASSQYGLAGEPANTGELFF
cdr3_nt: TGTGCCAGCAGCCAGTACGGACTAGCGGGAGAACCCGCGAACACCGGGGAGCTGTTTTTT
v_call: TRBV14
clone_size: few
d_call: TRBD2
j_call: TRBJ2-2

cdr3_aa: CASSYRGQGGEAFF
cdr3_nt: TGTGCCAGCAGTTACCGGGGACAGGGAGGAGAAGCTTTCTTT
v_call: TRBV6-6
clone_size: -
d_call: TRBD1
j_call: TRBJ1-1

cdr3_aa: CASSRTGGRGDGYTF
cdr3_nt: TGTGCCAGCAGCCGGACAGGGGGTAGAGGTGATGGCTACACCTTC
v_call: TRBV7-6
clone_size: -
d_call: TRBD1
j_call: TRBJ1-2

cdr3_aa: CASSLHLLTGTTEAFF
cdr3_nt: TGCGCCAGCAGCTTGCACCTTCTGACAGGGACTACTGAAGCTTTCTTT
v_call: TRBV5-1
clone_size: -
d_call: TRBD1
j_call: TRBJ1-1